These 20 T cell receptor beta chains were all obtained from the same sample, sequenced in a study of technical replicates of blood from a few donors. Produced via immunoSEQ multiplex PCR; TCRdb's table is partial and in-frame only. The sample contains about 56,000 clones, about 95% of which appear only once. Material: PBMCs. Every receptor here comes from a human donor in good health. Some clones in this sample may be carry-over from other donors' samples.

Worth noting for this clone: Other DNA sequences within the sample encode an identical CDR3. This sequence joins TRBV29-1 and TRBJ1-2; D may be TRBD1 (6 bases). The CDR3 contains 12 residues. V dropped 4 bases and J dropped 7 bases, with 13 bases sitting between them. CDR1 is SQVTM and CDR2 is ANQGSEA in the germline V gene. Here the CDR3 reads CSVVGQGLGYTF. The CDR3 coding sequence is TGCAGCGTTGTAGGCCAGGGGCTTGGCTACACCTTC.

This clone has a single count. The DNA of the CDR3 is TGCGCCAGCAGCTCGCAAATACTAGCGAATAAAGAGACCCAGTACTTC. Its translation is CASSSQILANKETQYF. The V gene is TRBV5-1, the J gene TRBJ2-5, with 7 bases identical to TRBD2. The CDR3 sequence is 16 residues long. CDR1 and CDR2 (germline): SGHRS, YFSETQ. V trimming: 3 bases; J trimming: 3 bases; junction bases outside the gene matches: 11.

The chain joins TRBV19 to TRBJ1-1; D gene uncertain. V lost 3 bases, J lost 0 bases, and 8 bases lay in between. The germline V gene encodes CDR1 LNHDA and CDR2 SQIVND (reference sequence). The length of the CDR3 is 14 residues. The CDR3 coding sequence is TGTGCCAGTAGTATTACAGCAATGAACACTGAAGCTTTCTTT. This gives the protein CASSITAMNTEAFF.

The chain uses TRBV6-6 and TRBJ2-7, with 9 bases matching TRBD1. CDR1 is MNHNY, CDR2 SVGAGI, per germline (reference sequence). The CDR3 contains 15 residues. Unmatched junction bases numbered 11, after V lost 4 bases and J lost 7 bases. This CDR3 is CASSSLPGQGREQYF. DNA for the CDR3: TGTGCCAGCAGTTCGCTCCCGGGACAGGGAAGGGAGCAGTACTTC.

The sample holds one count of this clone. V gene TRBV5-1 combines with J gene TRBJ2-7; D is possibly TRBD2 (5 bases). The CDR3 consists of 15 residues. Germline CDR1 is SGHRS and CDR2 is YFSETQ. V lost 0 bases, J lost 0 bases, and 10 bases lay in between. The CDR3 loop reads CASSLEAELSYEQYF. The CDR3 DNA follows: TGCGCCAGCAGCTTGGAAGCGGAACTCTCCTACGAGCAGTACTTC.

In regard to this clone: The junction departs from the called germline gene at one end, perhaps through a read error. V is TRBV13 and J is TRBJ2-5; a weak D match, TRBD2 (6 bases). The better agreement between TRBJ2-7 and the DNA end casts doubt on the J call. The CDR3 runs 15 residues. The germline V gene has CDR1 PRHDT and CDR2 FYEKMQ (reference sequence). For the CDR3, the DNA is TGTGCCAGCACCTTAGGGCCTACGGGAGAGTACGAGCAGTACTTC. Translating it yields CASTLGPTGEYEQYF.

The chain recombines TRBV30 with TRBJ2-2; 8 bases match TRBD2. Losses at the gene ends were 5 bases for V and 4 bases for J; bases not matched to a gene: 3. In germline, CDR1 is GTSNPN, CDR2 SVGIG (reference sequence). This CDR3 spans 13 amino acids. CDR3 in DNA: TGTGCCTGGGCGGGAGGAGTCACCGGGGAGCTGTTTTTT. Translated, it gives CAWAGGVTGELFF.

This sequence joins TRBV10-3 and TRBJ2-2, with D unresolved. Germline assignment: CDR1 ENHRY and CDR2 SYGVKD. This CDR3 region has 14 residues. V gave up 0 bases and J gave up 5 bases, with 7 bases separating them. The CDR3 DNA is TGTGCCATCAGTGAGTCCCCGGAGACCGGGGAGCTGTTTTTT. This sequence encodes CAISESPETGELFF.

The chain uses TRBV28 and TRBJ2-7; the match to TRBD1 covers 10 bases. The germline V gene has CDR1 MDHEN and CDR2 SYDVKM. The CDR3 covers 14 residues. The trim removed 10 bases at V and 2 bases at J, leaving 8 bases unmatched. CDR3 amino acids: CAILRTGGTYEQYF. The CDR3 DNA sequence: TGTGCCATTTTACGGACAGGGGGTACCTACGAGCAGTACTTC.

This sequence joins TRBV19 and TRBJ1-2, with D maybe TRBD1 (6 bases). The CDR3 is made up of 13 amino acids. Germline-derived CDR1 and CDR2 are LNHDA and SQIVND (reference sequence). Trimming pared 5 bases from V and 4 bases from J, leaving 11 bases between. The CDR3, as DNA: TGTGCCAGTAGTGTGGACAGACTCTATGGCTACACCTTC. This sequence encodes CASSVDRLYGYTF.

The V call is TRBV5-4, the J call TRBJ2-5, with D hard to call. The length of the CDR3 is 13 residues. The germline CDR1 and CDR2 sequences are SGHNT and YYREEE (reference sequence). Trimming shortened V by 3 bases and J by 4 bases, and 10 bases separated the two germline ends. The CDR3 sequence is CASSSPYGETQYF. The DNA for the CDR3 is TGTGCCAGCAGCTCCCCCTACGGAGAGACCCAGTACTTC.

The chain recombines TRBV6-6 with TRBJ1-5; 8 bases fit TRBD1. Trimming at V came to 6 bases and at J to 6 bases, leaving 7 bases not matched to a gene. Looked up from germline, CDR1 is MNHNY and CDR2 is SVGAGI (reference sequence). The CDR3 is made up of 14 amino acids. CDR3 in DNA: TGTGCCAGCAGCCCAAACAGGGGGGGTCAGCCCCAGCATTTT. This sequence encodes CASSPNRGGQPQHF.

The chain carries TRBV4-3 and TRBJ2-7, with D tentatively TRBD2 (6 bases). The CDR3 consists of 14 residues. The germline V gene has CDR1 LGHNA and CDR2 YSLEER. V dropped 1 base and J dropped 0 bases, with 7 bases sitting between them. The CDR3 is CASSQAGGSYEQYF. As DNA, the CDR3 is TGCGCCAGCAGCCAAGCCGGGGGCTCCTACGAGCAGTACTTC.

The J gene is TRBJ2-7, the V gene TRBV9, with D uncertain. Germline-derived CDR1 and CDR2 are SGDLS and YYNGEE. The length of the CDR3 is 14 residues. V shed 4 bases and J shed 4 bases, with 15 bases lying between them. The CDR3 nucleotides read TGTGCCAGCAGCCCCCAAGTTGGCAGTTACGAGCAGTACTTC. This sequence encodes CASSPQVGSYEQYF.

The chain joins TRBV21-1 to TRBJ2-4; TRBD1, the table's D call, lacks a check against the DNA. TRBV21-1 is a pseudogene segment. The CDR3 loop spans 18 amino acids. The CDR3 reads CASNTKGDRGRAKNIQYF. The CDR3 DNA reads as TGTGCCAGCAACACGAAGGGGGACAGGGGGCGTGCCAAAAACATTCAGTACTTC.

The J gene is TRBJ1-2, the V gene TRBV6-5; 10 bases map to TRBD1. Germline V gene lookup returns CDR1 MNHEY and CDR2 SVGAGI. The trim removed 6 bases at V and 2 bases at J, leaving 6 bases unmatched. The CDR3 is 15 amino acids. In DNA, the CDR3 is TGTGCCAGCAGCCGGGGACAGGGGAAAAACTATGGCTACACCTTC. Amino acid sequence: CASSRGQGKNYGYTF.

The chain carries TRBV6-1 and TRBJ2-3, with D perhaps matching TRBD2 (7 bases). The CDR3 is 14 amino acids. Per the germline V gene, CDR1 is MNHNS and CDR2 is SASEGT. V was trimmed by 6 bases and J by 5 bases, leaving 15 bases between them. Here the CDR3 DNA reads TGTGCCAGCAGGCACGGGGGGCAAGGAGATACGCAGTATTTT. The encoded protein is CASRHGGQGDTQYF.

V usage is TRBV7-9 and J usage is TRBJ2-5; tentatively, D is TRBD1 (5 bases). V was clipped by 2 bases and J by 3 bases, with 13 bases between them. This CDR3 comprises 15 residues. Germline values: CDR1 SEHNR, CDR2 FQNEAQ (reference sequence). CDR3 nucleotides: TGTGCCAGCAGCTTAAGGCAGGGTGCGGAAGAGACCCAGTACTTC. This translates into CASSLRQGAEETQYF.

As concerns this clone: At one end the junction does not follow the germline gene, possibly because of a read error. The chain is built from TRBV5-4 and TRBJ2-5; TRBD1 might be the D (5 bases). Germline CDR1 is SGHNT and CDR2 is YYREEE (reference sequence). The CDR3 spans 15 residues. CDR3 in amino acids: CASSLDARQQGTQYF. CDR3 bases: TGTGCCAGCAGCTTAGACGCCCGACAGCAAGGGACCCAGTACTTC.

The rearrangement uses TRBV5-1 and TRBJ1-6, with 7 bases fitting TRBD1. V dropped 4 bases and J dropped 0; count of bases not matched to a gene: 7. Germline V CDR1 and CDR2: SGHRS, YFSETQ. This CDR3 is 17 amino acids long. CDR3 protein: CASSPGQSNSYNSPLHF. CDR3 nucleotide sequence: TGCGCCAGCAGCCCGGGACAGTCAAACTCCTATAATTCACCCCTCCACTTT. The full variable domain, in which reference TRBV5-1 and TRBJ1-6 provide the parts outside the CDR3, is KAGVTQTPRYLIKTRGQQVTLSCSPISGHRSVSWYQQTPGQGLQFLFEYFSETQRNKGNFPGRFSGRQFSNSRSEMNVSTLELGDSALYLCASSPGQSNSYNSPLHFGNGTRLTVT.